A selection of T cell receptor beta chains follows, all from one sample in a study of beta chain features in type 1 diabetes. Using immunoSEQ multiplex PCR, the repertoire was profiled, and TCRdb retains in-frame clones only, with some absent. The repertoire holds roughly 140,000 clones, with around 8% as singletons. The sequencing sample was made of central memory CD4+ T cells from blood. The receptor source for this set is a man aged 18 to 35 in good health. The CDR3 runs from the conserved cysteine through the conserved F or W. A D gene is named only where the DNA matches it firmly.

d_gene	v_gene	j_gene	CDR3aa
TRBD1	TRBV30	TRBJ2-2	CAWSRGGRELFF
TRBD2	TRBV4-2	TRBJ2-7	CASSQDLLSGGGFYEQYF
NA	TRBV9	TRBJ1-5	CASSVGFGGQPQHF
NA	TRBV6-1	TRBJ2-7	CASRQGVYEQYF
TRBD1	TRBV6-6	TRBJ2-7	CASSHTGGSSYEQYF
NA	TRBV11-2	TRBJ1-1	CASSSFRGTEAFF
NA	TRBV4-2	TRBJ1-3	CASSQERGRTLYF
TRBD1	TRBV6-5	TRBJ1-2	CASSYNRGRGGYTF
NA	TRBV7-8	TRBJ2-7	CASSAAGQAYEQYF
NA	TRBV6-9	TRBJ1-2	CASSVGDMGYTF
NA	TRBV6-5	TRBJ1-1	CASSLSRGNTEAFF
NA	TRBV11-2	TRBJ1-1	CASSKLTGTNTEAFF
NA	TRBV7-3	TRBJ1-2	CASSNGLRGPGGYTF
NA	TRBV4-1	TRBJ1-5	CASSQDGSGGTGQPQHF
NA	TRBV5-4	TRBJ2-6	CASSLSGPSSGANVLTF
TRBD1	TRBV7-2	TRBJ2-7	CASSLQQGASYEQYF
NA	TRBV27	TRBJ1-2	CASSSLVSGLHTF
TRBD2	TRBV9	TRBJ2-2	CASSVGGEAGELFF
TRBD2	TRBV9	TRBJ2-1	CASSVTSGSGHEQFF
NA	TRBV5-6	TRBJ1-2	CASSPTGRYGYTF
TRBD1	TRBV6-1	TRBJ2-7	CASSETTSGGRHEQYF
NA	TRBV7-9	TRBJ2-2	CASSLDRNTGELFF
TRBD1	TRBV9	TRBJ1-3	CASSAPSGTALSGDTIYF
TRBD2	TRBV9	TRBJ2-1	CASSESGGASYNEQFF
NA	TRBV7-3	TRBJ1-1	CASSLTTGTTEAFF